A single sample is the source of the 14 T cell receptor beta chains below, sequenced in a study of human T cells and chemical hapten exposure. This sample's time point: pre-sensitization, week 0. Described treatment: therapeutic diphenylcyclopropenone sensitization with weekly scalp DPC. TCRdb analysed the RACE reads with MiXCR anew, one entry per CDR3 protein. This sample carries around 120,000 distinct CDR3 sequences, about 14% of them seen once, and the ten largest clones take 2.8%. Specimen: whole blood, collected in connection with sensitization to the hapten diphenylcyclopropenone (DPC). These receptors all stem from a woman in her late teens or twenties with alopecia areata. Some clones in this sample may be carry-over from other donors' samples.

This chain connects TRBV18 to TRBJ2-7, with a tentative D call TRBD2 (5 bases). From germline, CDR1 is KGHSH and CDR2 LQKENI. The CDR3 is 15 amino acids. Trimming took 2 bases from V and 1 from J, leaving 12 bases between them. CDR3 region: CASSPEGRASYEQYF. The CDR3 region has the DNA TGTGCCAGCTCACCAGAGGGAAGAGCGTCCTACGAGCAGTACTTC.

The chain has TRBV20-1 and TRBJ1-5; D gene uncertain. This CDR3 contains 13 residues. Trimming removed 0 bases from V and 3 bases from J, with 6 bases in between. Germline-derived CDR1 and CDR2 are DFQATT and SNEGSKA (reference sequence). The CDR3 DNA reads as TGCAGTGCTAGAGATCCCCCCAATCAGCCCCAGCATTTT. Translating it yields CSARDPPNQPQHF.

This clonotype has more than one count but fewer than ten. The rearrangement links TRBV7-6 to TRBJ2-5; 7 bases match TRBD2. This CDR3 has 14 amino acids. The J segment lost 4 bases and the V segment lost 5 bases, leaving 7 bases of the junction unmatched. Germline V gene sequence: CDR1 SGHVS, CDR2 FNYEAQ. In nucleotides, the CDR3 is TGTGCCAGCAGCGTACTTGGCGGGGGAGAGACCCAGTACTTC. Translated, it gives CASSVLGGGETQYF.

This clonotype was counted ten times or more. The V gene is TRBV11-2, the J gene TRBJ1-6; the match to TRBD1 covers 11 bases. The germline V gene has CDR1 SGHAT and CDR2 FQNNGV. V gave up 5 bases and J gave up 10 bases; unmatched junction bases: 4. The length of the CDR3 is 14 residues. The CDR3 reads CASSTGTGGSPLHF. Here the CDR3 DNA reads TGTGCCAGCAGCACCGGGACAGGGGGATCACCCCTCCACTTT. Full variable domain (missing parts from reference TRBV11-2 and TRBJ1-6): EAGVAQSPRYKIIEKRQSVAFWCNPISGHATLYWYQQILGQGPKLLIQFQNNGVVDDSQLPKDRFSAERLKGVDSTLKIQPAKLEDSAVYLCASSTGTGGSPLHFGNGTRLTVT.

J is TRBJ1-1 and V is TRBV20-1; TRBD1 aligns across 10 bases. Germline-derived CDR1 and CDR2 are DFQATT and SNEGSKA (reference sequence). This CDR3 has 13 amino acids. J gave up 0 bases and V 6 bases, and 1 base lay outside the gene matches. The CDR3 DNA reads as TGCAGTGCAGGACAGGGGGTGAACACTGAAGCTTTCTTT. It is translated as CSAGQGVNTEAFF.

The chain combines TRBV20-1 with TRBJ1-2; 7 bases fit TRBD1. The germline CDR1 and CDR2 sequences are DFQATT and SNEGSKA (reference sequence). V gave up 6 bases and J gave up 9 bases; unmatched junction bases: 7. This CDR3 contains 11 residues. CDR3 loop: CSAPQGERYTF. The CDR3 coding sequence is TGCAGTGCCCCCCAGGGGGAGCGCTACACCTTC.

This clonotype was observed at least ten times. This chain connects TRBV21-1 to TRBJ1-1. TRBV21-1 is labeled a pseudogene. The CDR3 runs to 13 residues. Here the CDR3 DNA reads TGTGCCAGCAGCAAAGCGTGGCAGAATGAAGCTTTCTTT. The encoded protein is CASSKAWQNEAFF.

The chain couples TRBV7-2 to TRBJ1-6; D perhaps matches TRBD1 (5 bases). Germline V gene data show CDR1 as SGHTA and CDR2 as FQGNSA. V dropped 1 base and J dropped 7 bases, with 8 bases sitting between them. The CDR3 is 14 residues long. CDR3 nucleotide sequence: TGTGCCAGCAGCTTAGGGGGCAGGAATTCACCCCTCCACTTT. Its protein is CASSLGGRNSPLHF.

The table lists this clonotype with a few counts. The chain recombines TRBV2 with TRBJ1-2, with a possible D match to TRBD1 (5 bases). There are 13 residues in the CDR3. V lost 2 bases and J lost 3, with 7 bases in between. Germline lookup yields CDR1 SNHLY and CDR2 FYNNEI. CDR3 amino acids: CASSERGDYGYTF. CDR3 nucleotides: TGTGCCAGCAGTGAACGGGGGGACTATGGCTACACCTTC.

The chain combines TRBV15 with TRBJ1-4; D is unclear. Germline assignment: CDR1 LNHNV and CDR2 YYDKDF (reference sequence). V was shortened by 0 bases and J by 4 bases, with 12 bases between the two germline ends. The CDR3 sequence is 16 residues long. The CDR3 sequence is CATSREGGRSNEKLFF. The CDR3, as DNA: TGTGCCACCAGCAGAGAGGGTGGCAGAAGTAATGAAAAACTGTTTTTT. Complete variable domain (other parts from reference TRBV15 and TRBJ1-4): DAMVIQNPRYQVTQFGKPVTLSCSQTLNHNVMYWYQQKSSQAPKLLFHYYDKDFNNEADTPDNFQSRRPNTSFCFLDIRSPGLGDTAMYLCATSREGGRSNEKLFFGSGTQLSVL.

This clonotype was seen repeatedly, ten times or more. V and J are TRBV7-8 and TRBJ2-1, with a tentative D call TRBD1 (6 bases). The CDR3 covers 11 residues. Germline V CDR1 and CDR2: SGHVS, FQNEAQ. Trimming pared 5 bases from V and 13 bases from J, leaving 12 bases between. The CDR3 reads CASSRDRFQFF. The CDR3 DNA follows: TGTGCCAGCAGCCGTGACAGGTTTCAGTTCTTC. Looking up the rest from reference TRBV7-8 and TRBJ2-1 gives the full variable domain: GAGVSQSPRYKVAKRGQDVALRCDPISGHVSLFWYQQALGQGPEFLTYFQNEAQLDKSGLPSDRFFAERPEGSVSTLKIQRTQQEDSAVYLCASSRDRFQFFGPGTRLTVL.

The V and J genes are TRBV5-5 and TRBJ2-7; 9 bases line up with TRBD1. Germline assignment: CDR1 SGHKS and CDR2 YYEKEE (reference sequence). V gave up 5 bases and J gave up 0 bases; unmatched junction bases: 6. The CDR3 length is 15 residues. The CDR3, as DNA: TGTGCCAGCAGAACGGGACAGGGAATCTCCTACGAGCAGTACTTC. Protein sequence: CASRTGQGISYEQYF.

The rearrangement uses TRBV7-2 and TRBJ1-6, with D uncertain. Germline-derived CDR1 and CDR2 are SGHTA and FQGNSA. The CDR3 runs to 14 residues. Between the trimmed V and J ends, which lost 1 base and 13 bases, there was a span of 14 bases. For the CDR3, the DNA is TGTGCCAGCAGCTTAGGAGAAGTGGGCCCTCCCCTCCACTTT. Residues: CASSLGEVGPPLHF.

The rearrangement uses TRBV27 and TRBJ2-1; the D is unclear. Trimming shortened V by 2 bases and J by 5 bases, and 10 bases separated the two germline ends. CDR3 size: 14 residues. Per germline, CDR1 MNHEY and CDR2 SMNVEV (reference sequence). CDR3 DNA: TGTGCCAGCAGTTTAAGAGACTTACACAATGAGCAGTTCTTC. This encodes CASSLRDLHNEQFF.